This TCR beta chain was identified during a study of blood T cell repertoires in COVID-19. The protocol was immunoSEQ multiplex PCR, while the TCRdb copy is restricted to in-frame clones and leaves out a portion. This repertoire shows under 250,000 clones, about 85% found once; its top ten account for 3%. The V gene's germline CDR1 is MNHEY and CDR2 SVGAGI. The V and J ends lost 0 bases and 4 bases, in that order; junction bases with no gene match: 4. The CDR3 totals 15 residues. The source of this sequence is a man aged 18 to 35 with active or convalescent COVID-19. The chain has TRBV6-5 and TRBJ1-2, with TRBD1 identical over 8 bases. Sequencing was done on a sample of peripheral blood. The CDR3 loop is CASSYSSGQGYGYTF. For the CDR3, the DNA is TGTGCCAGCAGTTACTCGTCAGGACAGGGCTATGGCTACACCTTC.